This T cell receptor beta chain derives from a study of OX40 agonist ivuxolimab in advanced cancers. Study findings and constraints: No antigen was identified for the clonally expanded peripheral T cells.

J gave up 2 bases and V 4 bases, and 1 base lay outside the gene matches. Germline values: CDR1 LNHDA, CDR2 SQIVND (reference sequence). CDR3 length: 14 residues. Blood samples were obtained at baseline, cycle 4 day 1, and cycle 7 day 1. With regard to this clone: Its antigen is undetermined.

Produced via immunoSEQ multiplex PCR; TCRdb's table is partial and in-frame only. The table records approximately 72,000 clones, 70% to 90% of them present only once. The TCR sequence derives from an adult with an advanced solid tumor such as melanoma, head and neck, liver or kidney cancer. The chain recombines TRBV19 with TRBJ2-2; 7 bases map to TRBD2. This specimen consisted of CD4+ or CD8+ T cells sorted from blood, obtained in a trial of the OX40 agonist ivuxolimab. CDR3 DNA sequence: TGTGCCAGTAGTACTAGCGGAAACACCGGGGAGCTGTTTTTT. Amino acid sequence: CASSTSGNTGELFF.